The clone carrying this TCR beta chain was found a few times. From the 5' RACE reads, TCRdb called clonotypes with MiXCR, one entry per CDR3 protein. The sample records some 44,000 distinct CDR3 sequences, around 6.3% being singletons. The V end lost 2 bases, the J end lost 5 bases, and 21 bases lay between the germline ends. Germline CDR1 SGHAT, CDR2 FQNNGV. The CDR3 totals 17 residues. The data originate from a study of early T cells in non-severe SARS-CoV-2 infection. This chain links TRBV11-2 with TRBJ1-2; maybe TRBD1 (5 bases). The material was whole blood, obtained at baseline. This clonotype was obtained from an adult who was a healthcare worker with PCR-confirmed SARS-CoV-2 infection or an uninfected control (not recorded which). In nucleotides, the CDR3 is TGTGCCAGCAGCTTACACGAAAGAGGCCAGGGAGGTTATGGCTACACCTTC. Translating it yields CASSLHERGQGGYGYTF.